A single T cell receptor (beta chain) is shown here with its context. Its antigen remains unknown. The CDR3 sequence is 15 residues long. In germline, CDR1 is SQVTM, CDR2 ANQGSEA. Trimming stripped 7 bases from V and 1 base from J, with 16 bases between. Clones were sequenced by immunoSEQ multiplex PCR, and TCRdb holds only the in-frame ones, with some missing. Of roughly 250,000 clones listed, 93% are singletons. The record originates from a study of T cell responses to AZD1222 COVID-19 vaccine. Findings and caveats of the study: Reportedly, close to half of spike-specific TCRs are directed against unmutated variant regions.

The chain recombines TRBV29-1 with TRBJ2-2, with a possible D match to TRBD1 (6 bases). The source was peripheral blood, collected on day 0 of AZD1222 vaccination. The receptor was derived from an adult in good health. In nucleotides, the CDR3 is TGCAGCGCCAACGCCGGGACATTGAACACCGGGGAGCTGTTTTTT. Translation: CSANAGTLNTGELFF.